Reported below is one T cell receptor beta chain. Its antigen is currently unknown. These data belong to a study of blood T cells in healthy people across ages. A sample-barcoded 5' primer and a J-beta primer mix were used in a second PCR of roughly 6 to 12 cycles. TCRdb reprocessed the 5' RACE reads with MiXCR, giving one entry per CDR3 protein. The top ten clones hold less than 15% of a sample with approximately 1,000,000 distinct CDR3 sequences, 35% to 45% of them seen once. Findings of the study overall: Lack of knowledge of donor CMV status possibly confounded expanded clonotype changes.

Each donor supplied around 10 milliliters of peripheral blood. The sequencing sample was made of blood. This sequence was found in a man aged 18-30 years in good health.

CDR3 DNA sequence: TGTGCCAGCAGTCTCAGGGTTGGTGGCTACACCTTC. Protein sequence: CASSLRVGGYTF. The genes are TRBV28 and TRBJ1-2; weak D call: TRBD1 (5 bases). V shed 5 bases and J shed 7 bases, with 11 bases lying between them. The germline V gene encodes CDR1 MDHEN and CDR2 SYDVKM. The CDR3 extends over 12 amino acids.